The present T cell receptor (beta chain) was sequenced within a study of T cells after yellow fever vaccination (dated by TCRdb to the late 2010s). At the level of the whole study: Libraries from fractions with low cell numbers were prepared with the SMART-Seq v4 Ultra Low Input RNA kit. Two healthy male donors made up the cohort, one aged 18 to 29 years and the other aged 30 to 40 years. To follow T-cell clones before and after primary and booster YFV17D yellow fever vaccination, bulk TCR alpha and beta repertoires were sequenced over time. Bulk PBMC replicates and cell subsets were isolated from blood drawn at multiple timepoints before and after both primary and secondary immunization.

TCR cDNA was synthesized by 5'RACE template switching, which introduced a universal primer site and unique molecular identifiers. cDNA synthesis was primed from both the TCR alpha and TCR beta constant segments. Two PCR steps were used to amplify libraries, with sample barcodes and sequencing adapters being added in the second step. Sequencing of the libraries was done on either Illumina HiSeq 2500 (2x100 bp) or NovaSeq (2x150 bp). Under the source paper's analysis protocol: Demultiplexing of reads and collapsing into UMI consensus sequences were performed with MIGEC, and V(D)J alignment was carried out with MiXCR. Vaccine-responding clonotypes were identified with edgeR using replicate PBMC samples, with FDR below 0.01 and a log2 fold change above 5 up to day 15 being required. Each bulk clonotype received a CD4 or CD8 identity based on whether the sequenced CD4 or CD8 repertoire contained that clonotype at higher abundance. TCRdb applied fastp at Q25 and MiXCR to the public reads, then kept only in-frame beta chains. When rows share a CDR3 protein, they turn into one entry using the most common DNA and genes. These V and J calls originate from TCRdb's pipeline instead of the authors' own analysis. Within this sample are more than 250,000 distinct CDR3 sequences, with around 6.8% of them counted one time only. Over 15% of the sample lies in the top ten.

V sheds 5 bases and J sheds 0 bases, leaving 5 bases between their ends. Its CDR3 holds 14 amino acids, cysteine through phenylalanine. Only the CDR3 part of the read is kept: 42 bases, read in frame from the first base. Taken from the germline V gene, the CDR1 and CDR2 loops are MRHNA and SNTAGT. The treatment or condition label on this specimen signifies: live attenuated yellow fever vaccine strain. Two biological replicates of bulk PBMCs were collected at each blood-draw timepoint. A standard Ficoll-Paque protocol was used to isolate PBMCs from peripheral blood. RNA was extracted with TriZol from bulk PBMCs, CD4 and CD8 fractions, and dextramer-positive and dextramer-negative fractions. Study-level results and caveats: Compared with the primary T-cell response, the secondary T-cell response was faster but weaker, reaching its peak on day 5 rather than on day 15. Because abundant contaminating clonotypes from the bulk population could be contained in FACS-sorted repertoires, computational filtering was required. Because only a couple of donors were included in the study, the extent to which the findings can be generalized is limited. After the booster, most clones that had expanded after primary vaccination were detected again (around 97% of CD4 and 88% of CD8), suggesting broad maintenance of memory. A small fraction of clonotypes showed up in both the CD4 and CD8 compartments, probably as a result of convergent recombination.

This clonotype was recorded many times. Its recognized antigen is unknown. No base-level quality is on record; no much larger clone is a single base apart. This clonotype originated in a man aged 18 to 30 who received the YFV17D yellow fever vaccine. Recombination joined TRBV6-4 with TRBJ2-6; no D segment can be confidently identified. The sequences come from PBMCs, collected roughly 46 days after the first yellow fever vaccination. This receptor has the CDR3 CASSQNSGANVLTF. The DNA sequence is given as TGTGCCAGCAGTCAAAACTCTGGGGCCAACGTCCTGACTTTC.